A single sample is the source of the 23 T cell receptor beta chains below, sequenced in a study of control samples from healthy donors and cancer patients. Data came from immunoSEQ multiplex PCR; TCRdb stores just in-frame clones and leaves some out. Of around 130,000 clones listed, about 88% were seen once; the top ten hold roughly 3.2%. Sequences were obtained from blood. Receptor source: a man aged 50-59 years in good health.

The rearrangement uses TRBV7-9 and TRBJ2-1; 7 bases line up with TRBD2. The CDR3 has 15 amino acids. Unmatched junction bases numbered 10, after V lost 4 bases and J lost 7 bases. Germline V gene lookup returns CDR1 SEHNR and CDR2 FQNEAQ (reference sequence). This chain's CDR3 is CASSSSYSGGNEQFF. Here the CDR3 DNA reads TGTGCCAGCAGCTCAAGTTATTCGGGGGGAAATGAGCAGTTCTTC. The full variable domain, with the rest looked up from reference TRBV7-9 and TRBJ2-1, is DTGVSQNPRHKITKRGQNVTFRCDPISEHNRLYWYRQTLGQGPEFLTYFQNEAQLEKSRLLSDRFSAERPKGSFSTLEIQRTEQGDSAMYLCASSSSYSGGNEQFFGPGTRLTVL.

The rearrangement uses TRBV10-3 and TRBJ1-1; 7 bases are a match to TRBD1. This CDR3 spans 14 amino acids. The J segment lost 8 bases and the V segment lost 6 bases, leaving 12 bases of the junction unmatched. Germline V gene sequence: CDR1 ENHRY, CDR2 SYGVKD. The CDR3: CAIRGGQSGAEAFF. DNA of the CDR3: TGTGCCATCAGGGGGGGACAGTCAGGGGCCGAAGCTTTCTTT.

The genes are TRBV19 and TRBJ2-2; D uncertain. This CDR3 has 15 residues. Germline assignment: CDR1 LNHDA and CDR2 SQIVND (reference sequence). Trimming took 2 bases from V and 5 from J, leaving 12 bases between them. In DNA form, the CDR3 reads TGTGCCAGTAGTATATGGGCAGAACAAACCGGGGAGCTGTTTTTT. Its protein is CASSIWAEQTGELFF.

The chain recombines TRBV7-3 with TRBJ2-5; D is undetermined. The CDR3 sequence is 13 residues long. With 5 bases removed from V and 5 bases from J, the gap between germline ends came to 12 bases. Germline V CDR1 and CDR2: SGHTA, FQGTGA. CDR3 bases: TGTGCCAGCAGCCGCATCCCCATGGAGACCCAGTACTTC. Protein: CASSRIPMETQYF.

This clone has only a few counts. The chain carries TRBV18 and TRBJ2-6, with D unresolved. V dropped 6 bases and J dropped 0 bases, with 12 bases sitting between them. The CDR3 runs to 16 residues. Germline values: CDR1 KGHSH, CDR2 LQKENI. The CDR3 sequence: CASSPISLSGANVLTF. The CDR3 coding sequence is TGTGCCAGCTCCCCAATCTCCCTCTCTGGGGCCAACGTCCTGACTTTC. The full variable domain, with the rest looked up from reference TRBV18 and TRBJ2-6, is NAGVMQNPRHLVRRRGQEARLRCSPMKGHSHVYWYRQLPEEGLKFMVYLQKENIIDESGMPKERFSAEFPKEGPSILRIQQVVRGDSAAYFCASSPISLSGANVLTFGAGSRLTVL.

The rearrangement uses TRBV5-1 and TRBJ1-1; D uncertain. The CDR3 covers 14 residues. CDR1 and CDR2 (germline): SGHRS, YFSETQ. V lost 3 bases and J 6 bases, leaving 15 bases between the germline ends. The CDR3 bases are TGCGCCAGCAGCTCCGACATGGAGGGTGCTGAAGCTTTCTTT. It yields the protein CASSSDMEGAEAFF. Full variable domain (outside the CDR3, taken from reference TRBV5-1 and TRBJ1-1): KAGVTQTPRYLIKTRGQQVTLSCSPISGHRSVSWYQQTPGQGLQFLFEYFSETQRNKGNFPGRFSGRQFSNSRSEMNVSTLELGDSALYLCASSSDMEGAEAFFGQGTRLTVV.

This chain joins TRBV18 and TRBJ1-1; no clear D gene. The CDR3 consists of 13 residues. CDR1 KGHSH and CDR2 LQKENI come from the germline V gene. Trimming removed 4 bases at V and 3 bases at J, with 9 bases between. CDR3 residues: CASSLIRDTEAFF. CDR3 coding DNA: TGTGCCAGCTCACTTATACGAGACACTGAAGCTTTCTTT.

The chain uses TRBV30 and TRBJ1-2, with a weak D call TRBD1 (6 bases). The V and J ends lost 2 bases and 3 bases respectively, with 10 bases between them. There are 13 residues in the CDR3. Germline CDR1 and CDR2: GTSNPN and SVGIG (reference sequence). In DNA, the CDR3 is TGTGCCTGGAGTACAGGGTGGGACTATGGCTACACCTTC. This codes for CAWSTGWDYGYTF. The full variable domain, rest sourced from reference TRBV30 and TRBJ1-2, is SQTIHQWPATLVQPVGSPLSLECTVEGTSNPNLYWYRQAAGRGLQLLFYSVGIGQISSEVPQNLSASRPQDRQFILSSKKLLLSDSGFYLCAWSTGWDYGYTFGSGTRLTVV.

V usage is TRBV29-1 and J usage is TRBJ2-7; D is uncertain. Germline V gives CDR1 SQVTM, CDR2 ANQGSEA. This CDR3 spans 11 amino acids. The V and J ends lost 5 bases and 9 bases respectively, with 14 bases between them. The chain's CDR3 is CSVNTLKWQYF. Written as DNA, the CDR3 is TGCAGCGTTAACACCCTCAAGTGGCAGTACTTC.

The chain is built from TRBV15 and TRBJ1-2; 7 nucleotides line up with TRBD1. Germline lookup yields CDR1 LNHNV and CDR2 YYDKDF (reference sequence). V gave up 1 base and J gave up 7 bases; unmatched junction bases: 3. This CDR3 region has 13 residues. The CDR3 sequence is CATSRGGGLGYTF. Here the CDR3 DNA reads TGTGCCACCAGCAGAGGAGGGGGCCTTGGCTACACCTTC.

This rearrangement joins TRBV29-1 to TRBJ1-3; 9 bases map to TRBD1. The CDR3 is made up of 13 amino acids. V dropped 4 bases and J dropped 3; count of bases not matched to a gene: 1. CDR1 and CDR2 from the germline V gene are SQVTM and ANQGSEA. The chain's CDR3 is CSVGDRDGNTIYF. In DNA form, the CDR3 reads TGCAGCGTTGGGGACAGGGATGGAAACACCATATATTTT.

The V gene is TRBV9, the J gene TRBJ2-2, with D possibly TRBD2 on 6 matching bases. This CDR3 contains 15 residues. Germline CDR1 SGDLS, CDR2 YYNGEE. The germline V and J ends were trimmed by 4 bases and 6 bases, with 16 bases remaining between them. The CDR3 coding sequence is TGTGCCAGCAGCCCAAGGACTCCTAGCGCCGGGGAGCTGTTTTTT. This codes for CASSPRTPSAGELFF.

This chain uses TRBV5-4 with TRBJ2-1, with 10 bases lining up with TRBD2. V gave up 9 bases and J gave up 7 bases; unmatched junction bases: 10. The CDR3 loop spans 14 amino acids. Germline loops: CDR1 SGHNT, CDR2 YYREEE (reference sequence). The CDR3 nucleotides are TGTGCCACCAATAGCGGGGGGCGTACAAATGAGCAGTTCTTC. Amino acids: CATNSGGRTNEQFF.

This clone appeared a few times. J is TRBJ1-3 and V is TRBV2; no clear D. Germline CDR1 and CDR2: SNHLY and FYNNEI. Trimming left V 2 bases short and J 6 bases short, with 8 bases between. The CDR3 length is 13 residues. In DNA, the CDR3 is TGTGCCAGCAGTGAATGGTGGTCAAACACCATATATTTT. Its protein is CASSEWWSNTIYF.

The chain uses TRBV4-1 and TRBJ2-1, with TRBD2 matching 11 bases. Germline CDR1 MGHRA, CDR2 YSYEKL. The CDR3 has 17 amino acids. The trim removed 0 bases at V and 10 bases at J, leaving 11 bases unmatched. CDR3 sequence reads: CASSQEVRLAGGKEQFF. The CDR3 bases are TGCGCCAGCAGCCAAGAAGTTCGGCTAGCGGGGGGCAAAGAGCAGTTCTTC.

The CDR3 nucleotides are TGTGCCAGCAGTTTATTGGGGTCTGGGGCCAACGTCCTGACTTTC. It yields the protein CASSLLGSGANVLTF. The genes are TRBV28 and TRBJ2-6; D is unclear. This CDR3 comprises 15 residues. Trimming shortened V by 1 base and J by 1 base, and 5 bases separated the two germline ends. Germline V gene sequence: CDR1 MDHEN, CDR2 SYDVKM. Full variable domain (remainder filled in from reference TRBV28 and TRBJ2-6): DVKVTQSSRYLVKRTGEKVFLECVQDMDHENMFWYRQDPGLGLRLIYFSYDVKMKEKGDIPEGYSVSREKKERFSLILESASTNQTSMYLCASSLLGSGANVLTFGAGSRLTVL.

The V and J genes are TRBV3-1 (or the pseudogene TRBV3-2) and TRBJ1-6; 9 bases are a match to TRBD1. Per the germline V gene, CDR1 is LGHDT and CDR2 is YNNKEL (reference sequence). The V gene end was trimmed by 4 bases and the J gene end by 7 bases; junction bases not matched to a gene: 5. The CDR3 is 15 residues long. The CDR3 nucleotides are TGTGCCAGCAGCCTTCTGGGACAGGGAAATTCACCCCTCCACTTT. This gives the protein CASSLLGQGNSPLHF.

The chain links TRBV6-5 to TRBJ1-2; D is unclear. The germline V and J ends were trimmed by 4 bases and 0 bases, with 9 bases remaining between them. CDR1 MNHEY and CDR2 SVGAGI come from the germline V gene. The CDR3 extends over 14 amino acids. The CDR3 bases are TGTGCCAGCAGTTTGGATTCTGCTAACTATGGCTACACCTTC. Amino acids: CASSLDSANYGYTF.

This clone has a handful of counts. V gene TRBV18 combines with J gene TRBJ2-3; D ambiguous. CDR3 length: 14 amino acids. Deletions cut 0 bases from V and 3 bases from J, with 7 bases between. From germline, CDR1 is KGHSH and CDR2 LQKENI. CDR3 amino acids: CASSPPARTDTQYF. CDR3 sequence (DNA): TGTGCCAGCTCACCACCTGCCAGGACAGATACGCAGTATTTT.

The chain carries TRBV21-1 and TRBJ1-3; TRBD1, the table's D call, was not compared with the DNA. TRBV21-1 is flagged as a pseudogene. The CDR3 consists of 17 residues. The CDR3 DNA follows: TGTGCCAGCAGCAGACACTTTTGGGCCTACTCTGGAAACACCATATATTTT. It codes for CASSRHFWAYSGNTIYF.

This rearrangement joins TRBV3-1 (or the pseudogene TRBV3-2) to TRBJ1-3; 7 bases match TRBD1. CDR1 is LGHDT and CDR2 is YNNKEL in the germline V gene (reference sequence). The CDR3 runs to 15 residues. The V segment lost 3 bases and the J segment 2 bases; nucleotides outside the gene matches: 4. The CDR3 loop is CASSQTQGAGNTIYF. The CDR3 coding sequence is TGTGCCAGCAGCCAGACCCAGGGGGCTGGAAACACCATATATTTT.

CDR3 DNA sequence: TGTGCCAGCCGATGGGGTGACACTGAAGCTTTCTTT. This encodes CASRWGDTEAFF. The chain couples TRBV19 to TRBJ1-1; unclear D gene. Trimming pared 9 bases from V and 3 bases from J, leaving 11 bases between. Germline CDR1 reads LNHDA; CDR2 reads SQIVND (reference sequence). This CDR3 is 12 amino acids long.

The chain links TRBV4-2 to TRBJ2-5; TRBD2 matches at 12 bases. The V segment lost 1 base and the J segment 2 bases; nucleotides outside the gene matches: 5. The V gene's germline CDR1 is LGHNA and CDR2 YNFKEQ. The CDR3 length is 17 residues. The CDR3 loop is CASSQGLAGAVQETQYF. DNA for the CDR3: TGTGCCAGCAGCCAAGGACTAGCGGGGGCGGTACAAGAGACCCAGTACTTC.